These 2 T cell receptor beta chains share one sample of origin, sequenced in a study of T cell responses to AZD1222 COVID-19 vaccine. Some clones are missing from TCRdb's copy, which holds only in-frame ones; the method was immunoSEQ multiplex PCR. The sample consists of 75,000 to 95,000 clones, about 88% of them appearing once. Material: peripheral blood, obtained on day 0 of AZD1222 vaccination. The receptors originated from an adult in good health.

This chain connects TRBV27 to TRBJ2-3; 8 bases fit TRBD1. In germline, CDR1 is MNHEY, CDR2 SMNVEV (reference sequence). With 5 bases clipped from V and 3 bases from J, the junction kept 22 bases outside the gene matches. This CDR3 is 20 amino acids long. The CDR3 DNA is TGTGCCAGCAGTATCTACCTTCGACAGGGGCCCCCTACCTCGACAGATACGCAGTATTTT. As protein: CASSIYLRQGPPTSTDTQYF.

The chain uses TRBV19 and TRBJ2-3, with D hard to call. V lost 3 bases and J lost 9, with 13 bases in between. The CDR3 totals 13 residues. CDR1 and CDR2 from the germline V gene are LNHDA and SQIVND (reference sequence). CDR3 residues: CASSMGALGTQYF. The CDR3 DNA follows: TGTGCCAGTAGTATGGGCGCTTTGGGGACGCAGTATTTT.